The rows below give T cell receptor beta chains drawn from one sample of a study of blood T cell repertoires in COVID-19. Some clones are missing from TCRdb's copy, which holds only in-frame ones; the method was immunoSEQ multiplex PCR. The sample carries 150,000 to 200,000 clones, approximately 86% recorded once. The sample consisted of peripheral blood. The receptor set was obtained from a man aged 35 to 55 with active or convalescent COVID-19. Both conserved end residues are part of each CDR3. A D gene is named only where the DNA matches it firmly. Only part of the rows carry a size: once, few, many, or a class if the clone is expanded.

TRBV7-9	TRBJ1-4	TRBD1	18	.	TGTGCCAGCAGCTTAGGATGGGAACAGGGGGCCGGTAATGAAAAACTGTTTTTT	CASSLGWEQGAGNEKLFF
TRBV2	TRBJ1-2	.	12	.	TGTGCCAGCAGTGCGGGGGTTGGTGGCTACACCTTC	CASSAGVGGYTF
TRBV5-4	TRBJ2-5	TRBD2	17	once	TGTGCCAGCAGCTTGGCCGTGGTGGCGGGGGGGCCGAAGACCCAGTACTTC	CASSLAVVAGGPKTQYF
TRBV9	TRBJ1-6	TRBD1	14	.	TGTGCCAGCAGCCTCGGACAGGGTGATTCACCCCTCCACTTT	CASSLGQGDSPLHF
TRBV7-9	TRBJ1-2	TRBD1	14	.	TGTGCCAGCAGCTCCGGGACAGGGGCCTGGGGCTACACCTTC	CASSSGTGAWGYTF
TRBV5-8	TRBJ1-2	.	13	.	TGTGCCAGCAGCTATGGGCTAAGGTCTGGCTACACCTTC	CASSYGLRSGYTF
TRBV4-2	TRBJ1-2	TRBD1	15	few	TGTGCCAGCAGCCAAGAGAGGGGACAGGGCTATGGCTACACCTTC	CASSQERGQGYGYTF
TRBV27	TRBJ2-7	.	16	.	TGTGCCAGCAGTTTATTGGGGGTAACGGGGGCCTACGAGCAGTACTTC	CASSLLGVTGAYEQYF
TRBV3-1/TRBV3-2	TRBJ1-2	.	13	.	TGTGCCAGCAGCCAAGAGGGGGCCTATGGCTACACCTTC	CASSQEGAYGYTF
TRBV7-9	TRBJ1-2	TRBD1	13	.	TGTGCCAGCAGCCGCCCAGGGGGGTATGGCTACACCTTC	CASSRPGGYGYTF
TRBV7-8	TRBJ1-1	.	16	.	TGTGCCAGCAGCTTAGTCATGGGGGGGCGGGACACTGAAGCTTTCTTT	CASSLVMGGRDTEAFF
TRBV11-3	TRBJ2-1	TRBD2	15	.	TGTGCCAGCAGCTCGACTAGCGGGGGTGTCAATGAGCAGTTCTTC	CASSSTSGGVNEQFF
TRBV5-4	TRBJ1-6	TRBD1	14	.	TGTGCCAGCAGCTGGGGACAGATCAATTCACCCCTCCACTTT	CASSWGQINSPLHF
TRBV19	TRBJ1-2	.	17	.	TGTGCCAGTATGGGGCCCTTTCTTTCCTCGGAGTTATATGGCTACACCTTC	CASMGPFLSSELYGYTF
TRBV30	TRBJ1-5	.	14	.	TGTGCCTGGGGATCAATAGGGGGGGATCAGCCCCAGCATTTT	CAWGSIGGDQPQHF
TRBV30	TRBJ2-3	TRBD2	18	.	TGTGCCTGGAGTCCGCCCGGATGGGCGGGGGGGCAGTCAGATACGCAGTATTTT	CAWSPPGWAGGQSDTQYF
TRBV10-1	TRBJ1-3	.	19	.	TGCGCCAGCAGTGAGGTGGGCCCTGGTTCTCCCTTCTCTGGAAACACCATATATTTT	CASSEVGPGSPFSGNTIYF
TRBV29-1	TRBJ1-2	.	13	.	TGCAGCGGTGGACAGCTTGATAACTATGGCTACACCTTC	CSGGQLDNYGYTF
TRBV7-2	TRBJ1-4	TRBD1	13	few	TGTGCCAGCAGCCCCTCGGACAGGGGTCAACTGTTTTTT	CASSPSDRGQLFF
TRBV30	TRBJ1-1	.	16	once	TGTGCCTGGAAAGGGGGAGGGGGATACTCAGGCACTGAAGCTTTCTTT	CAWKGGGGYSGTEAFF
TRBV4-1	TRBJ2-5	TRBD2	16	.	TGCGCCAGCAGCCAAGCCCTAGCGGGGGGCCAAGAGACCCAGTACTTC	CASSQALAGGQETQYF
TRBV3-1/TRBV3-2	TRBJ2-3	.	13	.	TGTGCCAGCAGCCAAGAGTACCGGGATACGCAGTATTTT	CASSQEYRDTQYF
TRBV10-2	TRBJ2-2	.	14	.	TGCGCCAGCAGTGAGTCAGGGGACACCGGGGAGCTGTTTTTT	CASSESGDTGELFF
TRBV4-2	TRBJ1-2	TRBD1	15	.	TGTGCCAGCAGCCAATTTCACGGGACAGGGTCTAGCTACACCTTC	CASSQFHGTGSSYTF
TRBV2	TRBJ2-1	TRBD2	15	once	TGTGCCAGCTGCCTTAGCGGGGGGGCTTACAATGAGCAGTTCTTC	CASCLSGGAYNEQFF
TRBV27	TRBJ1-5	.	15	.	TGTGCCAGCAGTCCAGGGTCCTGGGGCAATCAGCCCCAGCATTTT	CASSPGSWGNQPQHF
TRBV5-1	TRBJ2-2	.	14	.	TGCGCCAGCAGCTTGGTGGCTGACACCGGGGAGCTGTTTTTT	CASSLVADTGELFF
TRBV5-1	TRBJ2-5	TRBD1	13	.	TGCGCCAGCAGCAGGGGGCAGGGGGAGACCCAGTACTTC	CASSRGQGETQYF
TRBV7-9	TRBJ1-6	TRBD1	14	many	TGTGCCAGCAGCCTAGGGGGCGCCGGGTCACCCCTCCACTTT	CASSLGGAGSPLHF
TRBV7-2	TRBJ1-2	TRBD1	15	.	TGTGCCAGTAAAACCGGGACAGGAGAATTCTATGGCTACACCTTC	CASKTGTGEFYGYTF
TRBV28	TRBJ2-6	.	16	.	TGTGCCAGCAGGGGGGGACCGCACTCTGGGGCCAACGTCCTGACTTTC	CASRGGPHSGANVLTF
TRBV7-5	TRBJ1-2	.	14	few	TGTGTCAGAAGCTTAGAGACGGGGGTCTATGGCTACACCTTC	CVRSLETGVYGYTF
TRBV12-5	TRBJ2-2	.	18	once	TGTGCTAGTGGTGACAATAAAGAAGTGACAACGAACACCGGGGAGCTGTTTTTT	CASGDNKEVTTNTGELFF
TRBV21-1	TRBJ2-3	.	11	.	TGTGCCACCCTACAGGCAGATACGCAGTATTTT	CATLQADTQYF
TRBV6-1	TRBJ2-6	.	16	.	TGTGCCAGCAGTGAAGTCAGTGTCTCTGGGGCCAACGTCCTGACTTTC	CASSEVSVSGANVLTF
TRBV15	TRBJ1-1	.	13	few	TGTGCCACCAGCACCGACTTGAACACTGAAGCTTTCTTT	CATSTDLNTEAFF
TRBV19	TRBJ1-4	.	17	few	TGTGCCAGTAGTATCTGGGGCAGGGGCGATATTAATGAAAAACTGTTTTTT	CASSIWGRGDINEKLFF
TRBV4-1	TRBJ2-2	TRBD1	15	.	TGCGCCAGCAGCCGGACAGGGCAGAACACCGGGGAGCTGTTTTTT	CASSRTGQNTGELFF
TRBV19	TRBJ1-6	.	15	.	TGTGCCAGTACATATGGTAGGCGGGCGGATTCACCCCTCCACTTT	CASTYGRRADSPLHF
TRBV5-6	TRBJ1-5	TRBD1	17	.	TGTGCCAGCAGCCGGGACAGGGGTATCCATAACAATCAGCCCCAGCATTTT	CASSRDRGIHNNQPQHF
TRBV4-1	TRBJ1-1	.	16	.	TGCGCCAGCAGCCAAGATGGGGGGGGCTTGATCACTGAAGCTTTCTTT	CASSQDGGGLITEAFF
TRBV28	TRBJ1-5	.	13	.	TGTGCCAGCAGTTTTGTGAGGAATCAGCCCCAGCATTTT	CASSFVRNQPQHF
TRBV5-1	TRBJ2-5	TRBD2	17	.	TGCGCCAGCAGCTGGACTAGCGGGGGGCGTTACCAAGAGACCCAGTACTTC	CASSWTSGGRYQETQYF
TRBV25-1	TRBJ2-1	.	11	.	TGTGCCAGCAGTTCTTACAATGAGCAGTTCTTC	CASSSYNEQFF
TRBV3-1/TRBV3-2	TRBJ1-3	.	15	.	TGTGCCAGCAGCCCTCCTGGGGGGGCTGGAAACACCATATATTTT	CASSPPGGAGNTIYF
TRBV30	TRBJ2-7	.	12	.	TGTGCCTGGAGTTCTCAGGGAGGCGAGCAGTACTTC	CAWSSQGGEQYF
TRBV9	TRBJ2-2	.	13	once	TGTGCCAGCACTCTCTACTCCACCGGGGAGCTGTTTTTT	CASTLYSTGELFF